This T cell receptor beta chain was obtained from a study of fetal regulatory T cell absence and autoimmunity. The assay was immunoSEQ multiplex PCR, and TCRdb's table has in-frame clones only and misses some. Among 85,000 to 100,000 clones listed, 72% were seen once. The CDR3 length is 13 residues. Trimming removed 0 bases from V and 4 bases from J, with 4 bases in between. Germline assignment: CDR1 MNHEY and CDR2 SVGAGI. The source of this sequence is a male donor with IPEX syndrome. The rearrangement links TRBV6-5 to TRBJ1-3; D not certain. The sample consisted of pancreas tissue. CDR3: CASSYSAGNTIYF. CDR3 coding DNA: TGTGCCAGCAGTTACTCGGCGGGAAACACCATATATTTT.